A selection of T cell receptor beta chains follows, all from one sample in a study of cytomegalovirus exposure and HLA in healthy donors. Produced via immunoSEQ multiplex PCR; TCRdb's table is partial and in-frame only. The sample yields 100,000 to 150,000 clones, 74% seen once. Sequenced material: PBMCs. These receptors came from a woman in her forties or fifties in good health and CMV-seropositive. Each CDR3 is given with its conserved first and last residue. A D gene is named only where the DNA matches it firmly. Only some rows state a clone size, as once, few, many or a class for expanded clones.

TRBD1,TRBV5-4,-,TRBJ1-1,CATGTGAETEAFF,TGTGCCACCGGGACAGGGGCGGAGACTGAAGCTTTCTTT
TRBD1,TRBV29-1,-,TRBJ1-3,CSVSPTGLGNTIYF,TGCAGCGTCTCTCCGACAGGGTTGGGAAACACCATATATTTT
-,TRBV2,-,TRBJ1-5,CASREASVGQPQHF,TGTGCCAGCAGGGAAGCGAGCGTGGGTCAGCCCCAGCATTTT
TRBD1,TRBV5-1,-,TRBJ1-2,CASGRDRGIDGYTF,TGCGCCAGCGGAAGGGACAGGGGGATCGATGGCTACACCTTC
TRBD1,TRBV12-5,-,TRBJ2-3,CASGQGAGTDTQYF,TGTGCTAGTGGCCAGGGGGCCGGCACAGATACGCAGTATTTT
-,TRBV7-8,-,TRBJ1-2,CASSPGVALGYTF,TGTGCCAGCAGCCCCGGGGTGGCGCTCGGCTACACCTTC
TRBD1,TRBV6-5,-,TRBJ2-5,CASSPGQGASWTQYF,TGTGCCAGCAGCCCCGGACAGGGGGCCTCCTGGACCCAGTACTTC
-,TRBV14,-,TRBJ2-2,CASSQGRAFGELFF,TGTGCCAGCAGCCAAGGGCGAGCGTTCGGGGAGCTGTTTTTT
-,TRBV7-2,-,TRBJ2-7,CASSLQGVSEQYF,TGTGCCAGCAGCTTACAGGGTGTCTCCGAGCAGTACTTC
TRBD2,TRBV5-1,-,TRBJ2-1,CASSLGLAGAVRGGNEQFF,TGCGCCAGCAGCTTGGGACTAGCGGGGGCCGTCCGTGGGGGCAATGAGCAGTTCTTC
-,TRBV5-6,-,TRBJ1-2,CASSPGGGLDYGYTF,TGTGCCAGCAGCCCCGGGGGGGGACTTGACTATGGCTACACCTTC
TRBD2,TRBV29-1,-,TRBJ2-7,CSVLSGGASEQYF,TGCAGCGTTTTAAGCGGGGGGGCAAGCGAGCAGTACTTC
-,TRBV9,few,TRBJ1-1,CASSGFGGVQNTEAFF,TGTGCCAGCAGCGGGTTTGGGGGGGTCCAGAACACTGAAGCTTTCTTT
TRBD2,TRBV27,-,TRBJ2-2,CASSFVAGFGELFF,TGTGCCAGCAGTTTCGTAGCGGGGTTCGGGGAGCTGTTTTTT
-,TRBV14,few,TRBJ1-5,CASSRSSDQPQHF,TGTGCCAGCAGCCGGAGTAGCGATCAGCCCCAGCATTTT
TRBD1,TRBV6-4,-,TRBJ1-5,CASSGQANQPQHF,TGTGCCAGCTCAGGACAGGCCAATCAGCCCCAGCATTTT
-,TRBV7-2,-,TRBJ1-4,CASSLESGLNEKLFF,TGTGCCAGCAGCTTAGAATCAGGGTTAAATGAAAAACTGTTTTTT
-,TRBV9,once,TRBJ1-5,CASSVRTGPKVTVQPQHF,TGTGCCAGCAGCGTAAGAACAGGCCCCAAAGTCACCGTTCAGCCCCAGCATTTT
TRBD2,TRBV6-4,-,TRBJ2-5,CASSGTSGGTQYF,TGTGCCAGCAGTGGGACTAGCGGGGGAACCCAGTACTTC
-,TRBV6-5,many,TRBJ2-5,CASSYTTVPGETQYF,TGTGCCAGCAGTTACACTACCGTCCCCGGGGAGACCCAGTACTTC
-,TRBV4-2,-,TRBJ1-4,CASSQEQGEGRPNEKLFF,TGTGCCAGCAGCCAAGAACAGGGTGAGGGCCGGCCTAATGAAAAACTGTTTTTT
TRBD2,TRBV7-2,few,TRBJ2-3,CASRRNGGANSDTQYF,TGTGCCAGCAGACGAAACGGGGGGGCGAATTCAGATACGCAGTATTTT
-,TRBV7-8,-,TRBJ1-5,CASSLVSGSQPQHF,TGTGCCAGCAGCTTAGTATCAGGGTCTCAGCCCCAGCATTTT
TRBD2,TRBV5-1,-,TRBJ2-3,CASSWPSGVRTDTQYF,TGCGCCAGCAGCTGGCCTAGCGGGGTACGCACAGATACGCAGTATTTT
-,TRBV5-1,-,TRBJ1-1,CASSLADTEAFF,TGCGCCAGCAGCTTGGCCGACACTGAAGCTTTCTTT
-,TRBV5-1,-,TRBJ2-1,CASSFEEGGNEQFF,TGCGCCAGCAGCTTTGAGGAGGGTGGTAACGAGCAGTTCTTC
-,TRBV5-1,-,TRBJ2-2,CASSLEADGELFF,TGCGCCAGCAGCTTGGAGGCGGACGGGGAGCTGTTTTTT
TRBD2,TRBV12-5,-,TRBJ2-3,CASGYGLGGGTDTQYF,TGTGCTAGTGGTTATGGACTAGGAGGAGGCACAGATACGCAGTATTTT
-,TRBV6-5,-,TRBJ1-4,CATLKNAKLFF,TGTGCCACCCTGAAAAATGCGAAACTGTTTTTT
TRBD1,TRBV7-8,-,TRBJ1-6,CASSFGVVGVGRTGGNSPLHF,TGTGCCAGCAGCTTCGGAGTTGTGGGTGTAGGAAGGACAGGGGGTAATTCACCCCTCCACTTT
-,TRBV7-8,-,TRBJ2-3,CASRPLTVTDTQYF,TGTGCCAGCCGACCGTTGACAGTCACAGATACGCAGTATTTT
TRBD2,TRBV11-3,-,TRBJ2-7,CASSLDRGTIYEQYF,TGTGCCAGCAGCTTAGATCGGGGGACTATCTACGAGCAGTACTTC
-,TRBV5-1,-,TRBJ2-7,CASSLDGRSYEQYF,TGCGCCAGCAGCTTAGACGGAAGGAGCTACGAGCAGTACTTC
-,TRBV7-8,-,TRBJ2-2,CASSLARGAVNTGELFF,TGTGCCAGCAGCTTAGCGCGCGGGGCCGTAAACACCGGGGAGCTGTTTTTT
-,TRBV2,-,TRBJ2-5,CASRDSLKETQYF,TGTGCCAGCAGGGACAGCTTAAAAGAGACCCAGTACTTC
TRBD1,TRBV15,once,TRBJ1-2,CATSSPDREKGYTF,TGTGCCACCAGCAGTCCGGACAGGGAAAAAGGCTACACCTTC
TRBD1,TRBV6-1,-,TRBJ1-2,CASATGTRGYTF,TGTGCCAGCGCGACAGGGACGAGGGGCTACACCTTC
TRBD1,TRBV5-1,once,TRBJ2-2,CASSGQGADTGELFF,TGCGCCAGCTCCGGACAGGGGGCTGACACCGGGGAGCTGTTTTTT
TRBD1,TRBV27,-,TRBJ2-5,CASSPGDRTQETQYF,TGTGCCAGCAGTCCGGGGGACAGGACCCAAGAGACCCAGTACTTC
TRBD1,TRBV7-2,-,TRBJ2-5,CASSLLGTGVPETQYF,TGTGCCAGCAGCTTACTTGGGACAGGGGTTCCGGAGACCCAGTACTTC
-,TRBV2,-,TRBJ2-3,CASSGYRDTDTQYF,TGTGCCAGCAGTGGTTACAGAGACACAGATACGCAGTATTTT
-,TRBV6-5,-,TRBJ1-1,CASVKPGSGGTEAFF,TGTGCCAGCGTCAAGCCTGGGAGCGGCGGCACTGAAGCTTTCTTT
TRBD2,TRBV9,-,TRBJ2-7,CASSPTSGAPEQYF,TGTGCCAGCAGCCCGACTAGCGGGGCCCCCGAGCAGTACTTC
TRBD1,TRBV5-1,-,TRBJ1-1,CASSRTGTGTTEAFF,TGCGCCAGCAGCCGGACAGGGACGGGAACAACTGAAGCTTTCTTT
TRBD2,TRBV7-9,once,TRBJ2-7,CASSFSGEAREQYF,TGTGCCAGCAGCTTTAGCGGGGAGGCGAGGGAGCAGTACTTC
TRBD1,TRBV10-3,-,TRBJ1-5,CATSDRGGQPQHF,TGTGCCACCAGCGACAGGGGAGGGCAGCCCCAGCATTTT
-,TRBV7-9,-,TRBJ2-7,CSSSQDSYEQYF,TGTTCCAGCAGCCAGGACAGCTACGAGCAGTACTTC
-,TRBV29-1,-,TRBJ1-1,CSCRPGNTEAFF,TGCAGCTGCCGCCCGGGGAACACTGAAGCTTTCTTT
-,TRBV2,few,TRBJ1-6,CASDRTGYNSPLHF,TGTGCCAGCGACAGGACGGGCTATAATTCACCCCTCCACTTT
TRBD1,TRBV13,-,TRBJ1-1,CASSLTQGAAEAFF,TGTGCCAGCAGCTTAACGCAGGGGGCGGCTGAAGCTTTCTTT
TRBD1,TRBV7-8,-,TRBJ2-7,CASSRSQGAGYEQYF,TGTGCCAGCAGCCGATCACAGGGGGCGGGCTACGAGCAGTACTTC
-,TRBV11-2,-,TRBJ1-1,CASSLGSPRTEAFF,TGTGCCAGCAGCTTAGGTAGTCCCCGTACTGAAGCTTTCTTT
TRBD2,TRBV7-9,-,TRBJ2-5,CASSPAEPGTSHEQYF,TGTGCCAGCAGCCCAGCCGAGCCCGGGACTAGCCATGAGCAGTACTTC
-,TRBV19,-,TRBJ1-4,CASSSEHEKLFF,TGTGCCAGCTCCAGTGAACATGAAAAACTGTTTTTT
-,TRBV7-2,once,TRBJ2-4,CASSLGPGDIQYF,TGTGCCAGCAGCTTAGGCCCTGGAGACATTCAGTACTTC
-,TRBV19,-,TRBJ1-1,CASSIGGSAEAFF,TGTGCCAGTAGTATTGGTGGAAGCGCTGAAGCTTTCTTT
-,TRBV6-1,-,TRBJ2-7,CASRGSQGGYEQYF,TGTGCCAGCAGGGGATCACAGGGTGGGTACGAGCAGTACTTC